What follows is one T cell receptor beta chain and its context. No antigen is known for it. The data originate from a study of cytomegalovirus exposure and HLA in healthy donors. The study, taken as a whole, reports: The authors enumerated over 150 TCR beta chains as linked to cytomegalovirus.

In the PCR, 60 Vbeta and 13 Jbeta primers were used. Clones were read by immunoSEQ multiplex PCR, and TCRdb kept only the in-frame ones, dropping some. The sample lists about 120,000 clones, roughly 14% seen once, with roughly 2% in the top ten. Germline V gives CDR1 SGDLS, CDR2 YYNGEE. V lost 3 bases, J lost 2 bases, and 10 bases lay in between. This CDR3 region has 14 residues. Sequencing was carried out using PBMCs. The TCR was taken from a woman under 30 in good health and CMV-seronegative. The rearrangement uses TRBV9 and TRBJ2-3; D may be TRBD1 (5 bases). The CDR3 nucleotides read TGTGCCAGCAGCGCACAGGATTCCACAGATACGCAGTATTTT. Protein sequence: CASSAQDSTDTQYF.